These 18 T cell receptor beta chains were sequenced from one sample in a study of T cells after yellow fever vaccination (dated by TCRdb to the late 2010s). Read against the paper, the sample's treatment or condition label means: live attenuated yellow fever vaccine strain. Libraries were made using 5' RACE. The sample was run on an Illumina NovaSeq 6000. TCRdb's own reprocessing of the public reads used fastp at Q25 and MiXCR and kept productive beta chains. Merged by CDR3 protein, the rows form single entries marked with the most common genes and DNA. Present in this sample are some 240,000 distinct CDR3 sequences, approximately 3.6% of which were seen just once. The leading ten clones occupy under 20% of the sample. Source: PBMCs, taken 15 days after the yellow fever booster vaccination. The source is a young man who received the YFV17D yellow fever vaccine.

This clonotype was found many times. The gene calls are TRBV5-1 and TRBJ2-2; D might be TRBD1 (5 bases). CDR1 is SGHRS and CDR2 is YFSETQ in the germline V gene. The CDR3 has 16 amino acids. V lost 0 bases and J 1 base, leaving 10 bases between the germline ends. DNA for the CDR3: TGCGCCAGCAGCTTGGCCCCAGGGATGAACACCGGGGAGCTGTTTTTT. This gives the protein CASSLAPGMNTGELFF.

This clonotype has ten or more counts. The gene calls are TRBV6-5 and TRBJ2-3; the match to TRBD2 covers 9 bases. J gave up 4 bases and V 5 bases, and 4 bases lay outside the gene matches. Germline CDR1 and CDR2: MNHEY and SVGAGI. CDR3 length equals 14 residues. In nucleotides, the CDR3 is TGTGCCAGCAGTACGGGACTAGCCCCAGATACGCAGTATTTT. Translated: CASSTGLAPDTQYF.

The chain carries TRBV11-1 and TRBJ1-6, with TRBD1 identical over 7 bases. In germline, CDR1 is SGHAT, CDR2 FQDESV (reference sequence). The CDR3 sequence is 16 residues long. The V gene end was trimmed by 2 bases and the J gene end by 7 bases; junction bases not matched to a gene: 8. The CDR3 region has the DNA TGTGCCAGCAGCTTACGTCTCGGGACAGACAATTCACCCCTCCACTTT. Protein product: CASSLRLGTDNSPLHF.

This clonotype showed up many times. The chain is built from TRBV6-6 and TRBJ2-7, with D perhaps matching TRBD1 or TRBD2 (6 bases each). Trimming pared 8 bases from V and 4 bases from J, leaving 18 bases between. CDR1 is MNHNY, CDR2 SVGAGI, per germline (reference sequence). The CDR3 has 14 amino acids. CDR3 bases: TGTGCCAGCCCAAACCCGGGGGCCAGATACGAGCAGTACGTC. It codes for CASPNPGARYEQYV.

This clonotype was counted ten times or more. This chain connects TRBV12-3 or TRBV12-4 to TRBJ2-6; 7 nucleotides align to TRBD2. V was clipped by 5 bases and J by 2 bases; unmatched bases: 3. The CDR3 loop spans 15 amino acids. CDR3 bases: TGTGCCAGCAGTCCTGGGGGGGCTGGGGCCAACGTCCTGACTTTC. The encoded protein is CASSPGGAGANVLTF.

This chain uses TRBV19 with TRBJ2-1; 7 bases are shared with TRBD1. This CDR3 has 16 residues. The germline gives CDR1 LNHDA, CDR2 SQIVND (reference sequence). Losses at the gene ends were 0 bases for V and 4 bases for J; bases not matched to a gene: 6. CDR3 protein: CASSIDQGTVYNEQFF. The CDR3 DNA is TGTGCCAGTAGTATAGATCAGGGGACAGTTTACAATGAGCAGTTCTTC. The full variable domain, rest sourced from reference TRBV19 and TRBJ2-1, is DGGITQSPKYLFRKEGQNVTLSCEQNLNHDAMYWYRQDPGQGLRLIYYSQIVNDFQKGDIAEGYSVSREKKESFPLTVTSAQKNPTAFYLCASSIDQGTVYNEQFFGPGTRLTVL.

This clonotype was recorded many times. The chain is built from TRBV12-3 or TRBV12-4 and TRBJ2-5; D gene uncertain. The length of the CDR3 is 14 residues. V gave up 7 bases and J gave up 3 bases, with 15 bases separating them. CDR3 residues: CASTPHPEKETQYF. CDR3 coding DNA: TGTGCCAGCACCCCCCACCCAGAGAAAGAGACCCAGTACTTC.

This clonotype occurred many times. This chain connects TRBV4-3 to TRBJ2-2, with a possible D match to TRBD2 (7 bases). The V end lost 0 bases, the J end lost 6 bases, and 11 bases lay between the germline ends. The CDR3 contains 15 residues. CDR1 and CDR2 (germline): LGHNA, YSLEER. CDR3 nucleotide sequence: TGCGCCAGCAGCCAAGATAGAGGGGGGGCCGGGGAGCTGTTTTTT. Protein product: CASSQDRGGAGELFF.

The sample holds many counts of this clonotype. The V and J genes are TRBV18 and TRBJ2-5; maybe TRBD1 (5 bases). This CDR3 comprises 16 residues. The germline CDR1 and CDR2 sequences are KGHSH and LQKENI. V was shortened by 0 bases and J by 5 bases, with 16 bases between the two germline ends. The CDR3 protein is CASSPPVPGLGETQYF. For the CDR3, the DNA is TGTGCCAGCTCACCACCGGTTCCAGGGCTCGGGGAGACCCAGTACTTC. Full variable domain (remainder filled in from reference TRBV18 and TRBJ2-5): NAGVMQNPRHLVRRRGQEARLRCSPMKGHSHVYWYRQLPEEGLKFMVYLQKENIIDESGMPKERFSAEFPKEGPSILRIQQVVRGDSAAYFCASSPPVPGLGETQYFGPGTRLLVL.

The J gene is TRBJ2-1, the V gene TRBV12-3 or TRBV12-4; no firm D call. The CDR3 extends over 12 amino acids. With 6 bases removed from V and 8 bases from J, the gap between germline ends came to 11 bases. The CDR3 bases are TGTGCCAGCAGAAGGAACAACGATGAGCAGTTCTTC. It translates to CASRRNNDEQFF.

This clonotype was counted ten times or more. J is TRBJ1-1 and V is TRBV29-1; D might be TRBD1 (6 bases). CDR3 length: 13 residues. Germline CDR1 and CDR2: SQVTM and ANQGSEA. Trimming cost V 4 bases and J 5 bases, with 14 bases left between them. CDR3 DNA sequence: TGCAGCGTTGGTCAGAGGGGGAAGACTGAAGCTTTCTTT. As protein: CSVGQRGKTEAFF.

This clonotype was found many times. This chain links TRBV20-1 with TRBJ1-1; maybe TRBD1 (5 bases). V was cut by 5 bases and J by 7 bases, with 11 bases left in between. The CDR3 is 11 amino acids. Per germline, CDR1 DFQATT and CDR2 SNEGSKA (reference sequence). This CDR3 reads CSAQHGGEAFF. The CDR3 region has the DNA TGCAGTGCTCAACATGGGGGTGAAGCTTTCTTT.

The rearrangement uses TRBV24-1 and TRBJ1-5, with 7 bases identical to TRBD1. Per germline, CDR1 KGHDR and CDR2 SFDVKD. With 4 bases clipped from V and 3 bases from J, the junction kept 8 bases outside the gene matches. CDR3 length: 16 amino acids. This chain's CDR3 is CATSESGRGDNQPQHF. The CDR3 nucleotides are TGTGCCACCAGTGAATCGGGCAGGGGGGACAATCAGCCCCAGCATTTT.

This clonotype has a count of ten or more. The chain couples TRBV7-2 to TRBJ1-2; the D is unclear. Germline CDR1 and CDR2: SGHTA and FQGNSA. The CDR3 totals 13 residues. The ends were cut back, 3 bases at V and 5 bases at J, with 10 bases in the middle. The CDR3 sequence: CASSFIAGYGYTF. The CDR3, as DNA: TGTGCCAGCAGCTTCATTGCAGGTTATGGCTACACCTTC.

This clonotype was seen repeatedly, ten times or more. The V gene is TRBV6-2 or TRBV6-3, the J gene TRBJ2-1; the D gene is possibly TRBD1 (6 bases). The CDR3 has 17 amino acids. V was trimmed by 8 bases and J by 0 bases, leaving 20 bases between them. CDR1 is MNHEY, CDR2 SVGEGT, per germline. The CDR3 sequence is CASLGIQDSYSYNEQFF. DNA of the CDR3: TGTGCCAGCCTTGGGATTCAGGACAGCTACTCCTACAATGAGCAGTTCTTC.

V and J are TRBV4-1 and TRBJ2-3; D not certain. Germline loops: CDR1 MGHRA, CDR2 YSYEKL. This CDR3 is 16 amino acids long. V lost 1 base and J 4 bases, leaving 15 bases between the germline ends. DNA of the CDR3: TGCGCCAGCAGCCAAGTTAATTTGGGGTTCGCAGATACGCAGTATTTT. This translates into CASSQVNLGFADTQYF.

This clonotype was seen at least ten times. The chain uses TRBV11-1 and TRBJ2-7; no definite D call. Germline V gene sequence: CDR1 SGHAT, CDR2 FQDESV (reference sequence). The CDR3 is 13 amino acids. Trimming left V 3 bases short and J 2 bases short, with 8 bases between. The CDR3 region is CASSFGPTYEQYF. Written as DNA, the CDR3 is TGTGCCAGCAGCTTCGGCCCCACCTACGAGCAGTACTTC.

This clonotype was seen ten or more times. The rearrangement links TRBV20-1 to TRBJ1-2; 10 bases fit TRBD1. In germline, CDR1 is DFQATT, CDR2 SNEGSKA (reference sequence). The V gene end was trimmed by 3 bases and the J gene end by 7 bases; junction bases not matched to a gene: 11. The CDR3 spans 15 residues. This chain's CDR3 is CSARPPGGQGSGYTF. CDR3 sequence (DNA): TGCAGTGCTAGGCCTCCTGGGGGACAGGGGTCTGGCTACACCTTC.